A single sample is the source of the 31 T cell receptor beta chains below, sequenced in a study of cytomegalovirus exposure and HLA in healthy donors. The PCR made use of 60 Vbeta and 13 Jbeta primers. Method: immunoSEQ multiplex PCR; TCRdb's copy keeps in-frame clones and lacks some. The repertoire includes 150,000 to 200,000 clones, more than 65% of them detected once, and about 2% sits in the top ten. The specimen sequenced was PBMCs. The receptors stem from a woman aged 25 to 45 in good health and CMV-seronegative.

The rearrangement joins TRBV11-3 to TRBJ2-2; 8 nucleotides line up with TRBD1. Looked up from germline, CDR1 is SGHNT and CDR2 is YENEEA. The CDR3 contains 16 residues. J was trimmed by 0 bases and V by 4 bases; bases with no gene match: 4. This chain's CDR3 is CASSSGQGPNTGELFF. The CDR3 DNA sequence: TGTGCCAGCAGCTCCGGACAGGGACCGAACACCGGGGAGCTGTTTTTT.

This clone occurred a few times. V gene TRBV7-8 combines with J gene TRBJ2-1, with TRBD2 matching 10 bases. CDR1 is SGHVS and CDR2 is FQNEAQ in the germline V gene. The CDR3 runs to 15 residues. With 0 bases clipped from V and 8 bases from J, the junction kept 4 bases outside the gene matches. Here the CDR3 reads CASSLAKLAGDEQFF. CDR3 coding DNA: TGTGCCAGCAGCTTAGCGAAGCTAGCGGGAGATGAGCAGTTCTTC.

The rearrangement joins TRBV11-2 to TRBJ1-2; 10 bases match TRBD1. V trimming: 5 bases; J trimming: 8 bases; junction bases outside the gene matches: 20. Germline V gene data show CDR1 as SGHAT and CDR2 as FQNNGV. The CDR3 extends over 18 amino acids. For the CDR3, the DNA is TGTGCCAGCAGCCCCCTTCCCTCTATCGGGACAGGGGATTCCGGCTACACCTTC. It yields the protein CASSPLPSIGTGDSGYTF.

This chain uses TRBV30 with TRBJ2-4; no reliable D call. Trimming stripped 2 bases from V and 3 bases from J, with 14 bases between. The germline CDR1 and CDR2 sequences are GTSNPN and SVGIG (reference sequence). This CDR3 has 15 residues. CDR3 sequence (DNA): TGTGCCTGGAGTAAGCCCGCCCTGAGCAAAAACATTCAGTACTTC. This sequence encodes CAWSKPALSKNIQYF. Full variable domain (outside the CDR3, taken from reference TRBV30 and TRBJ2-4): SQTIHQWPATLVQPVGSPLSLECTVEGTSNPNLYWYRQAAGRGLQLLFYSVGIGQISSEVPQNLSASRPQDRQFILSSKKLLLSDSGFYLCAWSKPALSKNIQYFGAGTRLSVL.

A single count supports this clone. The chain is built from TRBV9 and TRBJ2-2; 7 nucleotides align to TRBD1. There are 17 residues in the CDR3. V lost 0 bases, J lost 1 base, and 6 bases stayed unmatched. CDR1 is SGDLS, CDR2 YYNGEE, per germline. CDR3 region: CASSVAQDRMNTGELFF. For the CDR3, the DNA is TGTGCCAGCAGCGTAGCACAGGACAGGATGAACACCGGGGAGCTGTTTTTT.

V and J are TRBV5-1 and TRBJ2-3; weak D call: TRBD1 (6 bases). This CDR3 is built from 15 residues. Per germline, CDR1 SGHRS and CDR2 YFSETQ. Trimming removed 2 bases from V and 2 bases from J, with 12 bases in between. The CDR3 DNA reads TGCGCCAGCAGCTTCAGGCAGGGGAACACAGATACGCAGTATTTT. Translation: CASSFRQGNTDTQYF.

The V and J genes are TRBV4-1 and TRBJ1-6; 7 bases fit TRBD1. The V and J ends lost 3 bases and 5 bases, in that order; junction bases with no gene match: 4. From germline, CDR1 is MGHRA and CDR2 YSYEKL. The CDR3 is 15 amino acids. The CDR3 bases are TGCGCCAGCAGCCATCGACAGGGAAATAATTCACCCCTCCACTTT. Its translation: CASSHRQGNNSPLHF.

The chain recombines TRBV7-9 with TRBJ1-1; D gene uncertain. With 11 bases removed from V and 8 bases from J, the gap between germline ends came to 18 bases. Looked up from germline, CDR1 is SEHNR and CDR2 is FQNEAQ (reference sequence). This CDR3 contains 12 residues. CDR3 amino acids: CAGKRSEMEAFF. The DNA for the CDR3 is TGTGCCGGTAAGAGGAGTGAGATGGAAGCTTTCTTT.

This clone has just a few counts. This chain joins TRBV6-6 and TRBJ1-2; 7 bases are a match to TRBD1. Germline CDR1 and CDR2: MNHNY and SVGAGI (reference sequence). The V segment lost 6 bases and the J segment 7 bases; nucleotides outside the gene matches: 8. CDR3 length equals 13 residues. The CDR3 region has the DNA TGTGCCAGCAGCAAGGACAGGTCGGTTGGCTACACCTTC. Residues: CASSKDRSVGYTF.

The V and J genes are TRBV7-9 and TRBJ1-4; D uncertain. Germline assignment: CDR1 SEHNR and CDR2 FQNEAQ (reference sequence). This CDR3 contains 14 residues. V was clipped by 2 bases and J by 0 bases, with 4 bases between them. The CDR3 loop is CASSLQATNEKLFF. For the CDR3, the DNA is TGTGCCAGCAGCTTACAGGCAACTAATGAAAAACTGTTTTTT.

CDR3 sequence reads: CASSSASGGTDTQYF. Here the CDR3 DNA reads TGTGCCAGCAGTTCGGCTAGCGGGGGAACGGATACGCAGTATTTT. The chain couples TRBV6-5 to TRBJ2-3, with TRBD2 identical over 10 bases. The CDR3 consists of 15 residues. Germline V CDR1 and CDR2: MNHEY, SVGAGI. V was clipped by 4 bases and J by 6 bases; unmatched bases: 7.

The chain carries TRBV4-3 and TRBJ1-1; D is unclear. CDR3 length: 14 amino acids. The ends were cut back, 1 base at V and 6 bases at J, with 12 bases in the middle. Germline V CDR1 and CDR2: LGHNA, YSLEER. CDR3: CASSQVSRGAEAFF. Written as DNA, the CDR3 is TGCGCCAGCAGCCAAGTAAGTCGGGGAGCTGAAGCTTTCTTT.

J is TRBJ1-1 and V is TRBV19; 9 nucleotides align to TRBD1. V shed 5 bases, J shed 11 bases, and the junction held 12 bases outside the gene matches. Germline V gene lookup returns CDR1 LNHDA and CDR2 SQIVND (reference sequence). The CDR3 spans 14 residues. In DNA form, the CDR3 reads TGTGCCAGTAGTGCCCGAGGACAGGGGCTTTGGGCTTTCTTT. Translating it yields CASSARGQGLWAFF. The complete variable domain, with remaining parts taken from reference TRBV19 and TRBJ1-1, reads DGGITQSPKYLFRKEGQNVTLSCEQNLNHDAMYWYRQDPGQGLRLIYYSQIVNDFQKGDIAEGYSVSREKKESFPLTVTSAQKNPTAFYLCASSARGQGLWAFFGQGTRLTVV.

The chain combines TRBV5-1 with TRBJ2-7; the match to TRBD1 covers 11 bases. The CDR3 runs 15 residues. The germline CDR1 and CDR2 sequences are SGHRS and YFSETQ. Trimming removed 6 bases from V and 1 base from J; junction bases left unmatched: 6. For the CDR3, the DNA is TGCGCCAGCACCACCGGGACAGGGGGGTCCTACGAGCAGTACTTC. It encodes CASTTGTGGSYEQYF.

This clone has a handful of counts. The chain is built from TRBV11-2 and TRBJ2-1, with 13 bases identical to TRBD2. CDR3 length equals 16 residues. V gave up 5 bases and J gave up 1 base; unmatched junction bases: 2. CDR1 is SGHAT, CDR2 FQNNGV, per germline. The CDR3 sequence: CASSGLAGASYNEQFF. The CDR3 nucleotides read TGTGCCAGCAGCGGACTAGCGGGAGCTTCCTACAATGAGCAGTTCTTC. Complete variable domain (other parts from reference TRBV11-2 and TRBJ2-1): EAGVAQSPRYKIIEKRQSVAFWCNPISGHATLYWYQQILGQGPKLLIQFQNNGVVDDSQLPKDRFSAERLKGVDSTLKIQPAKLEDSAVYLCASSGLAGASYNEQFFGPGTRLTVL.

CDR3 in amino acids: CSAREAHEQYF. CDR3 DNA: TGCAGTGCTAGAGAGGCTCACGAGCAGTACTTC. The chain couples TRBV20-1 to TRBJ2-7; unclear D gene. The CDR3 extends over 11 amino acids. V was cut by 0 bases and J by 5 bases, with 5 bases left in between. Germline V gene sequence: CDR1 DFQATT, CDR2 SNEGSKA (reference sequence).

This clone was observed a single time. The CDR3 bases are TGTGCCAGCAGGCTGGACAGGAACACAGATACGCAGTATTTT. Amino acids: CASRLDRNTDTQYF. The chain couples TRBV7-9 to TRBJ2-3, with 7 bases fitting TRBD1. The CDR3 is 14 residues long. Germline values: CDR1 SEHNR, CDR2 FQNEAQ (reference sequence). The junction had 5 bases not matched to a gene; V was cut back by 6 bases and J by 2 bases.

The J gene is TRBJ1-2, the V gene TRBV11-2; D possibly corresponds to TRBD1 (5 bases). Trimming cost V 2 bases and J 4 bases, with 14 bases left between them. Germline loops: CDR1 SGHAT, CDR2 FQNNGV. CDR3 length: 15 residues. The CDR3 DNA sequence: TGTGCCAGCAGCTTAAGGGGCGGCGGCACCTATGGCTACACCTTC. Its translation is CASSLRGGGTYGYTF.

This clone came up a few times. The CDR3 sequence is CASSPLTSGRGNEQFF. CDR3 nucleotide sequence: TGTGCCAGCAGCCCTCTGACTAGCGGGAGAGGCAATGAGCAGTTCTTC. This chain joins TRBV11-2 and TRBJ2-1, with 12 bases that match TRBD2. CDR3 size: 16 residues. The germline CDR1 and CDR2 sequences are SGHAT and FQNNGV. Unmatched junction bases numbered 8, after V lost 5 bases and J lost 6 bases.

The rearrangement joins TRBV30 to TRBJ1-4; the match to TRBD1 covers 7 bases. Losses at the gene ends were 5 bases for V and 8 bases for J; bases not matched to a gene: 8. The CDR3 length is 13 residues. Per germline, CDR1 GTSNPN and CDR2 SVGIG (reference sequence). Here the CDR3 DNA reads TGTGCCTGGGAAATGAGGGGGCAGGAAAAACTGTTTTTT. It codes for CAWEMRGQEKLFF.

V and J are TRBV23-1 and TRBJ1-2; 7 bases agree with TRBD1. TRBV23-1 is an ORF, with its function uncertain. After removal of 1 base from V and 7 bases from J, the junction contained 9 bases not matched to a gene. This CDR3 comprises 15 residues. The CDR3 sequence is CASSQFLRQGGGYTF. The CDR3 DNA sequence: TGCGCCAGCAGTCAATTTTTGAGGCAGGGGGGTGGCTACACCTTC.

The chain uses TRBV7-2 and TRBJ1-1, with 9 bases fitting TRBD1. CDR3 length: 15 amino acids. Germline assignment: CDR1 SGHTA and CDR2 FQGNSA. Germline trimming cut 5 bases from V and 5 bases from J; bases unmatched to any gene: 9. The chain's CDR3 is CASSATVQGATEAFF. The DNA for the CDR3 is TGTGCCAGCAGCGCCACGGTACAGGGGGCGACTGAAGCTTTCTTT.

The rearrangement links TRBV18 to TRBJ2-7, with 8 bases matching TRBD1. The CDR3 is made up of 16 amino acids. The germline CDR1 and CDR2 sequences are KGHSH and LQKENI. With V trimmed by 6 bases and J by 1 base, 11 bases remained unmatched. Written as DNA, the CDR3 is TGTGCCAGCTCGCGGGGCATAGGACAGGGTTCCTACGAGCAGTACTTC. Its protein product is CASSRGIGQGSYEQYF.

The chain couples TRBV2 to TRBJ1-5, with TRBD1 matching over 7 bases. The V gene end was trimmed by 4 bases and the J gene end by 2 bases; junction bases not matched to a gene: 5. Per germline, CDR1 SNHLY and CDR2 FYNNEI. This CDR3 is built from 15 residues. The chain's CDR3 is CASSGQGIGNQPQHF. CDR3 nucleotide sequence: TGTGCCAGCAGTGGACAGGGTATCGGCAATCAGCCCCAGCATTTT.

The J gene is TRBJ1-2, the V gene TRBV5-4; D is perhaps TRBD1 (6 bases). The V end lost 4 bases, the J end lost 5 bases, and 18 bases lay between the germline ends. The CDR3 consists of 15 residues. Germline V gene sequence: CDR1 SGHNT, CDR2 YYREEE (reference sequence). The CDR3 region has the DNA TGTGCCAGCAGCCAAGACGTGGCAGGGGTGTATGGCTACACCTTC. It translates to CASSQDVAGVYGYTF.

This chain uses TRBV4-3 with TRBJ2-7; tentatively, D is TRBD1 (5 bases). Germline V gene sequence: CDR1 LGHNA, CDR2 YSLEER. This CDR3 comprises 15 residues. Trimming removed 3 bases from V and 2 bases from J, with 14 bases in between. CDR3 DNA sequence: TGCGCCAGCAGCCAGTCCTTCCTAGGGGCCTACGAGCAGTACTTC. This codes for CASSQSFLGAYEQYF.

The chain joins TRBV29-1 to TRBJ1-1; possible D gene TRBD1, 5 bases. With 0 bases removed from V and 10 bases from J, the gap between germline ends came to 9 bases. Germline loops: CDR1 SQVTM, CDR2 ANQGSEA. The CDR3 length is 11 residues. CDR3 residues: CSVEEGLIAFF. The CDR3 region has the DNA TGCAGCGTTGAAGAGGGGCTCATAGCTTTCTTT.

The chain carries TRBV21-1 and TRBJ2-2; the table's D call, TRBD1, was not checked against the DNA. TRBV21-1 is a pseudogene locus. The CDR3 has 18 amino acids. The CDR3, as DNA: TGTGCCAGCAGCACTAACGGGACAGGGGCAGAGAACACCGGGGAGCTGTTTTTT. Translation: CASSTNGTGAENTGELFF.

The chain joins TRBV27 to TRBJ2-1, with 10 bases that match TRBD2. From germline, CDR1 is MNHEY and CDR2 SMNVEV (reference sequence). The V and J ends lost 8 bases and 8 bases, in that order; junction bases with no gene match: 6. The CDR3 has 13 residues. The chain's CDR3 is CASAAGGVDEQFF. The DNA of the CDR3 is TGTGCCAGCGCAGCGGGAGGGGTTGATGAGCAGTTCTTC.

V gene TRBV7-2 combines with J gene TRBJ1-5; 7 nucleotides align to TRBD1. V was clipped by 5 bases and J by 0 bases; unmatched bases: 7. The germline V gene has CDR1 SGHTA and CDR2 FQGNSA. The CDR3 extends over 16 amino acids. The CDR3 region has the DNA TGTGCCAGCAGCCTTCGGACAGGTCCTAGCAATCAGCCCCAGCATTTT. Protein product: CASSLRTGPSNQPQHF.

The V and J genes are TRBV10-1 and TRBJ2-3; 9 bases match TRBD1. Germline values: CDR1 WNHNN, CDR2 SYGVQD (reference sequence). The junction had 8 bases not matched to a gene; V was cut back by 10 bases and J by 3 bases. The CDR3 length is 14 residues. CDR3: CATKKGQGTDTQYF. CDR3 DNA: TGCGCCACCAAGAAAGGACAGGGGACAGATACGCAGTATTTT.